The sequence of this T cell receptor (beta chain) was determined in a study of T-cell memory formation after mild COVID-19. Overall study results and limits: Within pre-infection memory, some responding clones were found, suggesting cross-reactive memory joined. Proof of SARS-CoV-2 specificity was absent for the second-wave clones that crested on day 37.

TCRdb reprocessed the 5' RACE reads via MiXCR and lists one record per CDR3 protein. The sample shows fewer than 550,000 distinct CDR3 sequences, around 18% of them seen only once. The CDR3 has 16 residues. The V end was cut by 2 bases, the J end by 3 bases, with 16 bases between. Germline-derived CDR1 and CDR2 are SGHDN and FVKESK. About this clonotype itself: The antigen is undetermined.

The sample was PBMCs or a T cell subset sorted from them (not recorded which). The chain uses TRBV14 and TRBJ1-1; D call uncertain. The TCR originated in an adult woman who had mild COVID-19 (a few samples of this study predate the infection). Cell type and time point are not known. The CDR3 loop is CASSQNFRLGDTEAFF. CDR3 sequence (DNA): TGTGCCAGCAGCCAAAATTTTAGACTTGGAGACACTGAAGCTTTCTTT.